A single sample gave rise to the 29 T cell receptor beta chains below, sequenced in a study of T-cell reconstitution after alpha-beta-depleted transplantation in children. Preparation of the TCRbeta library involved a method that used unique molecular identifiers. A single record per CDR3 protein comes from TCRdb applying MiXCR to the PCR reads. The sample comprises 500,000 to 600,000 distinct CDR3 sequences, 32% of which are singletons, and 2.4% rests with the top ten. The starting material was PBMCs from the stem cell graft donor, obtained from the stem cell graft. The receptors derive from a human donor who donated a stem cell graft to a child with aplastic anemia.

The chain employs TRBV18 and TRBJ2-7; 11 bases match TRBD2. The CDR3 spans 15 residues. Germline CDR1 is KGHSH and CDR2 is LQKENI. With 6 bases clipped from V and 6 bases from J, the junction kept 10 bases outside the gene matches. CDR3 DNA: TGTGCCAGCTCTACTAGCGGGAGTGGGACTGGCGAGCAGTACTTC. Its protein is CASSTSGSGTGEQYF.

The rearrangement links TRBV5-5 to TRBJ1-1; D is unclear. Germline-derived CDR1 and CDR2 are SGHKS and YYEKEE (reference sequence). The CDR3 contains 13 residues. Between the trimmed V and J ends, which lost 3 bases and 0 bases, there was a span of 6 bases. The CDR3 reads CASSWALNTEAFF. DNA for the CDR3: TGTGCCAGCAGCTGGGCCCTGAACACTGAAGCTTTCTTT.

In its sample, this clonotype was seen a few times. The CDR3 nucleotides are TGTGCCTGGAGTGGTACAGGAGGTCAGCCCCAGCATTTT. Amino acids: CAWSGTGGQPQHF. V is TRBV30 and J is TRBJ1-5, with D possibly matching TRBD1 (5 bases). Trimming took 1 base from V and 6 from J, leaving 10 bases between them. The CDR3 length is 13 residues. Germline CDR1 and CDR2: GTSNPN and SVGIG (reference sequence).

Here the CDR3 reads CSASSAGWTGELFF. DNA for the CDR3: TGCAGTGCTAGTTCGGCAGGGTGGACCGGGGAGCTGTTTTTT. This rearrangement joins TRBV20-1 to TRBJ2-2; maybe TRBD1 (5 bases). This CDR3 contains 14 residues. Germline CDR1 is DFQATT and CDR2 is SNEGSKA (reference sequence). Trimming left V 3 bases short and J 5 bases short, with 13 bases between.

This clonotype was counted a few times. V and J are TRBV6-2 or TRBV6-3 and TRBJ2-7; 8 bases align to TRBD2. V was clipped by 2 bases and J by 2 bases; unmatched bases: 2. Germline values: CDR1 MNHEY, CDR2 SVGEGT. The CDR3 has 14 amino acids. The CDR3 region has the DNA TGTGCCAGCAGTTACCAACTAGCGGCCTACGAGCAGTACTTC. Translation gives CASSYQLAAYEQYF.

Of note for this clonotype: One end of the junction fails to match germline, which may point to a read error. The V and J genes are TRBV5-1 and TRBJ2-2, with a possible D match to TRBD1 (5 bases). Germline CDR1 SGHRS, CDR2 YFSETQ. This CDR3 comprises 15 residues. The DNA of the CDR3 is TGCGCCAGCACCCCTGGGGCATCGAATACCGGGGAGCTGTTTTTT. It yields the protein CASTPGASNTGELFF.

This chain uses TRBV12-3 or TRBV12-4 with TRBJ1-1; 8 bases match TRBD1. The trim removed 1 base at V and 2 bases at J, leaving 12 bases unmatched. There are 18 residues in the CDR3. Written as DNA, the CDR3 is TGTGCCAGCAGTTTAGGTTTGGGATTGACAGGGGTAAACACTGAAGCTTTCTTT. Translated: CASSLGLGLTGVNTEAFF.

J is TRBJ2-5 and V is TRBV20-1; 9 positions agree with TRBD2. J was trimmed by 4 bases and V by 3 bases; bases with no gene match: 9. This CDR3 is built from 15 residues. CDR1 is DFQATT, CDR2 SNEGSKA, per germline (reference sequence). Written as DNA, the CDR3 is TGCAGTGCTAGTGATAGCGGGAGAGCGGCAGAGACCCAGTACTTC. It codes for CSASDSGRAAETQYF.

The chain recombines TRBV7-6 with TRBJ2-7; 9 bases agree with TRBD2. The CDR3 runs 15 residues. Per germline, CDR1 SGHVS and CDR2 FNYEAQ. V trimming: 8 bases; J trimming: 0 bases; junction bases outside the gene matches: 8. In nucleotides, the CDR3 is TGTGCCAGCCGCCTATATAGCGGGAGCTCCTACGAGCAGTACTTC. Translating it yields CASRLYSGSSYEQYF.

J is TRBJ1-2 and V is TRBV5-6; 11 bases fit TRBD1. The CDR3 runs 20 residues. Germline V gives CDR1 SGHDT, CDR2 YYEEEE. Trimming at V came to 3 bases and at J to 6 bases, leaving 22 bases not matched to a gene. DNA for the CDR3: TGTGCCAGCAGCTATTTTTTTCTCGAAGGAGGCGGACAGGGGGCCCATGGCTACACCTTC. The encoded protein is CASSYFFLEGGGQGAHGYTF.

This sequence joins TRBV19 and TRBJ1-5, with TRBD1 matching over 7 bases. This CDR3 is built from 15 residues. J gave up 6 bases and V 2 bases, and 7 bases lay outside the gene matches. Looked up from germline, CDR1 is LNHDA and CDR2 is SQIVND (reference sequence). CDR3 coding DNA: TGTGCCAGTAGTATAATGTCAGGGGGGTCTCAGCCCCAGCATTTT. As protein: CASSIMSGGSQPQHF.

A few counts support this clonotype. The chain is built from TRBV15 and TRBJ1-1, with 8 bases aligning to TRBD1. Germline V CDR1 and CDR2: LNHNV, YYDKDF (reference sequence). The V gene end was trimmed by 4 bases and the J gene end by 5 bases; junction bases not matched to a gene: 6. This CDR3 region has 14 residues. The CDR3 is CATSTWTGRTEAFF. The CDR3 DNA is TGTGCCACCAGCACCTGGACAGGGCGGACTGAAGCTTTCTTT. Full variable domain (missing parts from reference TRBV15 and TRBJ1-1): DAMVIQNPRYQVTQFGKPVTLSCSQTLNHNVMYWYQQKSSQAPKLLFHYYDKDFNNEADTPDNFQSRRPNTSFCFLDIRSPGLGDTAMYLCATSTWTGRTEAFFGQGTRLTVV.

The chain joins TRBV20-1 to TRBJ2-1; D could derive from TRBD1 or TRBD2 (5 bases each). Germline lookup yields CDR1 DFQATT and CDR2 SNEGSKA (reference sequence). The CDR3 extends over 14 amino acids. V lost 1 base, J lost 3 bases, and 10 bases lay in between. In nucleotides, the CDR3 is TGCAGTGCTAGAGGAGGGGATCTCTACAATGAGCAGTTCTTC. It encodes CSARGGDLYNEQFF.

There are a few counts of this clonotype. The chain recombines TRBV9 with TRBJ2-5; D is undetermined. V shed 4 bases and J shed 1 base, with 17 bases lying between them. This CDR3 has 16 residues. Germline values: CDR1 SGDLS, CDR2 YYNGEE. CDR3 protein: CASSPPPGYIQETQYF. The CDR3 DNA sequence: TGTGCCAGCAGCCCCCCCCCCGGCTACATCCAAGAGACCCAGTACTTC.

The chain couples TRBV7-9 to TRBJ1-1, with a possible D match to TRBD1 (5 bases). Trimming shortened V by 2 bases and J by 8 bases, and 18 bases separated the two germline ends. CDR3 length: 15 residues. Germline CDR1 is SEHNR and CDR2 is FQNEAQ (reference sequence). The CDR3 sequence: CASSLIRTSGREAFF. The DNA of the CDR3 is TGTGCCAGCAGCTTAATCCGCACGTCGGGGCGGGAAGCTTTCTTT.

In this sample, this clonotype turned up a few times. The chain is built from TRBV7-9 and TRBJ1-3, with D tentatively TRBD1 (5 bases). V lost 4 bases and J 2 bases, leaving 18 bases between the germline ends. The CDR3 length is 17 residues. Germline V gene lookup returns CDR1 SEHNR and CDR2 FQNEAQ (reference sequence). The CDR3 reads CASSSRGGNSPGNTIYF. Here the CDR3 DNA reads TGTGCCAGCAGCTCTAGGGGAGGGAACTCACCTGGAAACACCATATATTTT.

This clonotype was counted at least ten times. This chain links TRBV4-3 with TRBJ2-1; possibly TRBD1 or TRBD2 for D (5 bases each). Trimming left V 6 bases short and J 9 bases short, with 18 bases between. Germline V gives CDR1 LGHNA, CDR2 YSLEER. The CDR3 contains 14 residues. The CDR3 bases are TGCGCCAGCAGACGAGTGAATAGAGGGGTTGAGCAGTTCTTC. As protein: CASRRVNRGVEQFF.

This sequence joins TRBV7-2 and TRBJ1-5; maybe TRBD1 (5 bases). The CDR3 extends over 14 amino acids. Germline V gene lookup returns CDR1 SGHTA and CDR2 FQGNSA. The V end was cut by 5 bases, the J end by 5 bases, with 13 bases between. CDR3 region: CASSLVRGDQPQHF. CDR3 sequence (DNA): TGTGCCAGCAGCCTCGTGAGGGGTGATCAGCCCCAGCATTTT.

This clonotype was detected a few times. The chain links TRBV18 to TRBJ1-5, with a tentative D call TRBD1 (5 bases). V lost 6 bases and J 0 bases, leaving 9 bases between the germline ends. Germline lookup yields CDR1 KGHSH and CDR2 LQKENI. The CDR3 is made up of 14 amino acids. The CDR3 loop reads CASSHDSSNQPQHF. The CDR3, as DNA: TGTGCCAGCTCCCATGACAGTAGCAATCAGCCCCAGCATTTT.

There are a few counts of this clonotype. V and J are TRBV4-3 and TRBJ2-1; D might be TRBD1 (5 bases). CDR1 is LGHNA and CDR2 is YSLEER in the germline V gene. V dropped 0 bases and J dropped 7 bases, with 7 bases sitting between them. This CDR3 is 13 amino acids long. CDR3: CASSQENRNEQFF. The CDR3, as DNA: TGCGCCAGCAGCCAAGAGAACAGGAATGAGCAGTTCTTC.

This clonotype was found a few times. The chain has TRBV20-1 and TRBJ1-4; tentative D call: TRBD1 (6 bases). V shed 5 bases and J shed 6 bases, with 13 bases lying between them. CDR1 and CDR2 (germline): DFQATT, SNEGSKA (reference sequence). This CDR3 comprises 13 residues. In DNA, the CDR3 is TGCAGTGCTTACAGGGAAAGACATGAAAAACTGTTTTTT. It translates to CSAYRERHEKLFF.

In DNA, the CDR3 is TGTGCCAGCAGTTACGGGGGCAGGGAAAAACTGTTTTTT. Translated: CASSYGGREKLFF. The chain joins TRBV6-5 to TRBJ1-4; perhaps TRBD1 as D (6 bases). The ends were cut back, 2 bases at V and 8 bases at J, with 9 bases in the middle. The germline gives CDR1 MNHEY, CDR2 SVGAGI. The CDR3 length is 13 residues.

The V and J genes are TRBV7-2 and TRBJ2-1; D is possibly TRBD1 (6 bases). Germline loops: CDR1 SGHTA, CDR2 FQGNSA. Trimming took off 5 bases at V and 3 bases at J, with 14 bases between the two ends. The CDR3 contains 15 residues. In nucleotides, the CDR3 is TGTGCCAGCAGCCCACGGAACAGGGTCTACAATGAGCAGTTCTTC. Translation gives CASSPRNRVYNEQFF.

This clonotype has more than one count but fewer than ten. The chain uses TRBV28 and TRBJ1-1; TRBD1 aligns across 7 bases. J lost 6 bases, V lost 3 bases, and 10 bases had no gene match. Germline assignment: CDR1 MDHEN and CDR2 SYDVKM. CDR3 length: 15 amino acids. The CDR3 loop reads CASSLGTAGRAEAFF. CDR3 nucleotides: TGTGCCAGCAGTTTGGGGACAGCCGGGAGGGCTGAAGCTTTCTTT. The full variable domain, in which reference TRBV28 and TRBJ1-1 provide the parts outside the CDR3, is DVKVTQSSRYLVKRTGEKVFLECVQDMDHENMFWYRQDPGLGLRLIYFSYDVKMKEKGDIPEGYSVSREKKERFSLILESASTNQTSMYLCASSLGTAGRAEAFFGQGTRLTVV.

This chain joins TRBV18 and TRBJ1-1, with D possibly TRBD1 on 5 matching bases. Germline CDR1 KGHSH, CDR2 LQKENI. Trimming removed 1 base at V and 3 bases at J, with 15 bases between. The CDR3 is 16 amino acids. CDR3 coding DNA: TGTGCCAGCTCACCACGGGAAGTCTCAGGGCACACTGAAGCTTTCTTT. It specifies CASSPREVSGHTEAFF.

This clonotype showed up just a few times. The chain couples TRBV13 to TRBJ1-2; 7 bases agree with TRBD1. The J segment lost 0 bases and the V segment lost 0 bases, leaving 13 bases of the junction unmatched. CDR1 and CDR2 from the germline V gene are PRHDT and FYEKMQ (reference sequence). The length of the CDR3 is 19 residues. The CDR3 loop is CASSLGGRQGRLANYGYTF. The CDR3 DNA reads as TGTGCCAGCAGCTTAGGGGGGAGACAGGGCCGGCTAGCTAACTATGGCTACACCTTC.

The gene calls are TRBV4-2 and TRBJ1-5; D gene unclear. CDR3 length equals 15 residues. The V gene's germline CDR1 is LGHNA and CDR2 YNFKEQ. V was clipped by 0 bases and J by 6 bases, with 12 bases between them. CDR3 residues: CASSQESGIGQPQHF. CDR3 nucleotides: TGTGCCAGCAGCCAAGAGAGTGGGATCGGTCAGCCCCAGCATTTT.

This clonotype was seen a single time. J is TRBJ2-3 and V is TRBV5-1; no definite D call. Germline V gene lookup returns CDR1 SGHRS and CDR2 YFSETQ. V was clipped by 2 bases and J by 2 bases, with 12 bases between them. This CDR3 contains 15 residues. CDR3 in DNA: TGCGCCAGCAGCTTAGGGTCGGGCGTCACAGATACGCAGTATTTT. This sequence encodes CASSLGSGVTDTQYF.

The chain joins TRBV5-5 to TRBJ2-5, with 8 bases aligning to TRBD1. V gave up 4 bases and J gave up 4 bases; unmatched junction bases: 9. The V gene's germline CDR1 is SGHKS and CDR2 YYEKEE (reference sequence). This CDR3 is built from 15 residues. The CDR3 region is CASSHNGQGIETQYF. Written as DNA, the CDR3 is TGTGCCAGCAGCCACAACGGACAGGGAATAGAGACCCAGTACTTC.